Following are 9 T cell receptor beta chains from one sample sequenced in a study of T cells after yellow fever vaccination (dated by TCRdb to the late 2010s). The library was built by means of 5' RACE. The instrument given in TCRdb is Illumina HiSeq 2500. TCRdb reworked the public reads: Q25 trimming with fastp, MiXCR clone assembly, productive beta chains retained. Every entry covers one CDR3 protein and lists the most common genes and DNA from its rows. The sample has 300,000 or so distinct CDR3 sequences on record, roughly 13% of them singletons. The ten largest clones take up around 0.49% of the sample. This sample's treatment or condition label indicates: live attenuated yellow fever vaccine strain. Sequencing used CD4+ T cells sorted from PBMCs, obtained 45 days after the yellow fever booster vaccination. The origin of the receptors is a man under 40 who received the YFV17D yellow fever vaccine.

The V gene is TRBV7-9, the J gene TRBJ2-7; D not resolved. Trimming cost V 3 bases and J 0 bases, with 12 bases left between them. CDR1 is SEHNR and CDR2 is FQNEAQ in the germline V gene (reference sequence). The CDR3 runs to 15 residues. The CDR3 protein is CASSFTRSISYEQYF. Here the CDR3 DNA reads TGTGCCAGCAGCTTTACCAGGTCCATCTCCTACGAGCAGTACTTC.

The chain employs TRBV5-1 and TRBJ2-2, with TRBD2 matching over 12 bases. The V segment lost 4 bases and the J segment 5 bases; nucleotides outside the gene matches: 12. Germline V gives CDR1 SGHRS, CDR2 YFSETQ. This CDR3 is 18 amino acids long. The DNA of the CDR3 is TGCGCCAGCAGCCTACTCCCTTGGACTAGCGGGACTACCGGGGAGCTGTTTTTT. Encoded protein: CASSLLPWTSGTTGELFF.

This clonotype has more than one count but fewer than ten. V usage is TRBV7-2 and J usage is TRBJ2-1, with 11 bases lining up with TRBD2. The CDR3 totals 16 residues. The germline CDR1 and CDR2 sequences are SGHTA and FQGNSA. With 3 bases clipped from V and 7 bases from J, the junction kept 8 bases outside the gene matches. The CDR3, as DNA: TGTGCCAGCAGCTTGAGGTGGGCTAGCGGGAGGAATGAGCAGTTCTTC. Translating gives CASSLRWASGRNEQFF.

V and J are TRBV7-2 and TRBJ2-7, with TRBD2 matching 8 bases. CDR1 is SGHTA, CDR2 FQGNSA, per germline. V was clipped by 6 bases and J by 2 bases; unmatched bases: 9. The CDR3 contains 15 residues. CDR3 sequence (DNA): TGTGCCAGCAGTTCTGGGACTAGGGTTACCTACGAGCAGTACTTC. This encodes CASSSGTRVTYEQYF.

Here the CDR3 reads CASSKLLQETQYF. As DNA, the CDR3 is TGCGCCAGCAGCAAGTTGCTCCAAGAGACCCAGTACTTC. The V gene is TRBV5-1, the J gene TRBJ2-5; D gene ambiguous. Trimming pared 4 bases from V and 1 base from J, leaving 8 bases between. Germline V gene lookup returns CDR1 SGHRS and CDR2 YFSETQ. The CDR3 has 13 residues.

The chain links TRBV9 to TRBJ2-7, with TRBD2 identical over 13 bases. Germline assignment: CDR1 SGDLS and CDR2 YYNGEE. There are 16 residues in the CDR3. V was clipped by 3 bases and J by 6 bases; unmatched bases: 9. The CDR3 DNA sequence: TGTGCCAGCAGCGAGGGACTAGCGGGAACCTACTCCGAGCAGTACTTC. Encoded protein: CASSEGLAGTYSEQYF.

The V gene is TRBV20-1, the J gene TRBJ2-2; no clear D gene. The germline V and J ends were trimmed by 1 base and 4 bases, with 10 bases remaining between them. The germline V gene encodes CDR1 DFQATT and CDR2 SNEGSKA (reference sequence). CDR3 length: 14 residues. The CDR3: CSARARTSTGELFF. CDR3 sequence (DNA): TGCAGTGCTAGAGCCCGGACCAGCACCGGGGAGCTGTTTTTT.

The gene calls are TRBV4-1 and TRBJ2-1; the D is unclear. Germline V CDR1 and CDR2: MGHRA, YSYEKL. The CDR3 has 15 residues. The germline V and J ends were trimmed by 1 base and 2 bases, with 9 bases remaining between them. The CDR3 DNA sequence: TGCGCCAGCAGCCAAGGATTGCAGCCCTACAATGAGCAGTTCTTC. Translated, it gives CASSQGLQPYNEQFF.

This chain connects TRBV20-1 to TRBJ2-7; D unclear. V was cut by 3 bases and J by 6 bases, with 12 bases left in between. CDR3 length equals 12 residues. CDR1 and CDR2 (germline): DFQATT, SNEGSKA (reference sequence). The CDR3 reads CSARDLRGEQYF. CDR3 in DNA: TGCAGTGCTAGGGATCTTCGCGGCGAGCAGTACTTC.